This T cell receptor beta chain was sequenced for a study of blood T cell repertoires in COVID-19. Study-level background: Italy, Spain and the United States were the sources of the convalescent and acute COVID-19 samples. Nucleic acid was either cDNA or gDNA, and it came from T cells, B-cell-depleted T cells, or PBMCs.

The germline V and J ends were trimmed by 0 bases and 7 bases, with 11 bases remaining between them. The germline V gene has CDR1 SGHRS and CDR2 YFSETQ. The CDR3 sequence is 14 residues long. Original processing methods: Reference gene primer amplification gave nucleated cell count estimates. Method: immunoSEQ multiplex PCR; TCRdb's copy keeps in-frame clones and lacks some. V, J and clone size were drawn from that table, and D and trimming were deduced from the DNA. The sample has about 190,000 clones; 70% to 85% are singletons. Material for sequencing was peripheral blood. This TCR derives from a woman between 45 and 65 years old with acute or convalescent COVID-19. The chain employs TRBV5-1 and TRBJ2-4; D possibly corresponds to TRBD2 (6 bases). This chain's CDR3 is CASSLGAEGNIQYF. As DNA, the CDR3 is TGCGCCAGCAGCTTGGGGGCGGAGGGGAACATTCAGTACTTC.